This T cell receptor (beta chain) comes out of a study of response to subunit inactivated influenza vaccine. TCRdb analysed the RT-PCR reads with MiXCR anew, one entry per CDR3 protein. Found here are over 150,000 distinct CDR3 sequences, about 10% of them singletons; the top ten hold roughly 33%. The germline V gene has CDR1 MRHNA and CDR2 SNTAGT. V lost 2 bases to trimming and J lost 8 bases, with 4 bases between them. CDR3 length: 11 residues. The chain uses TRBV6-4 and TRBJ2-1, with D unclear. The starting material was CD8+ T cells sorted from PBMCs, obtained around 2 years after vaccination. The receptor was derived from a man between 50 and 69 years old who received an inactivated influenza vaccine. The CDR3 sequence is CASSDAHEQFF. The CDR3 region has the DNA TGTGCCAGCAGTGACGCTCATGAGCAGTTCTTC.